Listed below are T cell receptor beta chains from one sample, sequenced in a study of Ad26.COV2.S vaccination and SARS-CoV-2 variants. Sequencing used immunoSEQ multiplex PCR; TCRdb keeps in-frame clones, though not all of them. The table shows fewer than 600,000 clones, with 89% occurring only once. The sequences come from peripheral blood, collected in a trial of Ad26.COV2.S vaccine versus placebo. The receptors stem from a person between 18 and 60 years old who received the Ad26.COV2.S COVID-19 vaccine or a placebo. Both conserved end residues are trimmed from each CDR3. Only some rows state a clone size, as once, few, many or a class for expanded clones.

V	J	size	CDR3
TRBV28	TRBJ1-1	-	ASSQDRGGNTEAF
TRBV2	TRBJ2-7	-	ASVPVYEQY
TRBV5-4	TRBJ2-7	-	ASSLSSGGFYEQY
TRBV4-2	TRBJ1-1	-	ASSQDSLVQVGTEAF
TRBV15	TRBJ1-5	-	ATSRIGTDNQPQH
TRBV5-4	TRBJ2-7	-	ASSLVGLAGGPAPYEQY
TRBV7-9	TRBJ1-2	-	ASSLVGNYGYT
TRBV30	TRBJ2-1	few	AWRIYNEQF
TRBV5-1	TRBJ1-2	-	ASSPGQRSDGYT
TRBV27	TRBJ1-1	-	ASSSGQLHTEAF
TRBV2	TRBJ1-3	-	ASSIFENGNTIY
TRBV21-1	TRBJ1-4	-	ASSKTGGGAKGYEKLF
TRBV28	TRBJ1-2	-	ASSTTGAPGYT
TRBV13	TRBJ2-5	-	ASSLVPKLGGMGGQETQY
TRBV11-2	TRBJ2-1	-	ASRGLAGPNEQF
TRBV28	TRBJ2-7	-	ASTPTPSYEQY
TRBV6-5	TRBJ2-3	-	ASSQTENTDTQY
TRBV2	TRBJ2-7	-	ASRQETHSYEQY
TRBV5-4	TRBJ1-3	-	ASSTRTGAGNTIY
TRBV15	TRBJ2-1	-	ATSGLTGSSYNEQF
TRBV4-1	TRBJ2-3	-	ASSADGGGADTQY
TRBV12-2	TRBJ2-7	-	ASRSRPLYEQY
TRBV5-1	TRBJ2-1	-	ASSSPELAGAYNEQF
TRBV27	TRBJ2-7	-	ASSPSRLAGLNEQY
TRBV24-1	TRBJ1-5	-	ATSEGTGNQPQH
TRBV29-1	TRBJ1-2	-	SVDVKGGYGYT
TRBV28	TRBJ2-1	-	ASSFRYHREFLNNEQF
TRBV6-5	TRBJ2-5	-	ASSPWTGRETQY
TRBV5-4	TRBJ2-7	-	TSSARGGLPEQY
TRBV6-5	TRBJ2-2	once	ASSSGNTGELF
TRBV6-6	TRBJ2-7	-	ASSYGQGREQY
TRBV7-3	TRBJ2-1	-	ASSLGSGPYNEQF
TRBV7-9	TRBJ2-2	-	ASSLRTSGDTGELF
TRBV18	TRBJ1-1	once	ASSPSTVTEAF
TRBV11-2	TRBJ2-3	-	ASSSASRLVTDTQY
TRBV6-5	TRBJ2-7	-	ASSYHGQVNYEQY
TRBV6-5	TRBJ2-3	-	ASTPWNTDTQY
TRBV30	TRBJ1-2	once	AWRTTNYGYT
TRBV13	TRBJ1-3	-	ASSTRGSGGNTIY
TRBV6-5	TRBJ2-7	-	ASTSGTGVYEQY
TRBV10-3	TRBJ1-6	-	AIRSGTPNSYNSPLH
TRBV7-2	TRBJ2-5	-	ASSFRSAKETQY
TRBV18	TRBJ2-1	-	ASSPKSNEQF
TRBV14	TRBJ1-6	-	ASSSRTGANSPLH
TRBV5-1	TRBJ2-7	once	ASSLGSHEQY